What follows describes a single T cell receptor beta chain. Its antigen is currently unknown. The data belong to a study of blood T cells in healthy people across ages. Overall study context: In model experiments, template switching was able to capture about one barcoded beta molecule for every two T cells that were present. Study outcomes and limitations: PBMCs went unsorted, and a conclusive naive versus antigen-experienced comparison was therefore prevented.

The CDR3 has 13 amino acids. Trimming left V 1 base short and J 3 bases short, with 4 bases between. Per the germline V gene, CDR1 is LGHNA and CDR2 is YSLEER. A second PCR of about 6 to 11 cycles used a sample-barcoded 5' primer and a J-beta primer mix. One entry per CDR3 protein results from TCRdb running MiXCR on the 5' RACE reads. The sample shows 1.5 million to 2 million distinct CDR3 sequences, 25% to 30% of them seen only once. Individuals who donated were healthy Caucasians from Russia aged about 6 to 100. The chain uses TRBV4-3 and TRBJ2-1; D remains ambiguous. The sequence came from a woman in her twenties or thirties in good health. Sequencing used blood. DNA for the CDR3: TGCGCCAGCAGCCAAGCAGTCTACAATGAGCAGTTCTTC. It translates to CASSQAVYNEQFF.